A single sample gave rise to the 30 T cell receptor beta chains below, sequenced in a study of T cells in Graves' hyperthyroidism and ophthalmopathy. The TCR beta CDR3 regions underwent amplification using RNA transcripts as the source. RT-PCR in the first round (using the HTBI primer set) targeted the TCR CDR3. MiXCR, applied by TCRdb to the multiplex PCR reads, yields one record per CDR3 protein. The table has roughly 700,000 distinct CDR3 sequences, around a third seen once; the top ten hold around 32%. The sequenced sample was blood. These receptors were obtained from a woman between 40 and 50 years old with Graves' hyperthyroidism.

This clonotype was counted many times. The V call is TRBV6-2 or TRBV6-3, the J call TRBJ1-2; no clear D. V lost 0 bases to trimming and J lost 8 bases, with 13 bases between them. The CDR3 contains 14 residues. Germline CDR1 and CDR2: MNHEY and SVGEGT. The CDR3 nucleotides read TGTGCCAGCAGTTACTCGACGGGCCTGAACGGCTACACCTTC. This sequence encodes CASSYSTGLNGYTF.

A few counts support this clonotype. The gene calls are TRBV20-1 and TRBJ1-3, with TRBD1 identical over 7 bases. From germline, CDR1 is DFQATT and CDR2 SNEGSKA (reference sequence). The CDR3 extends over 14 amino acids. With 3 bases clipped from V and 0 bases from J, the junction kept 2 bases outside the gene matches. The CDR3: CSASDRASGNTIYF. Here the CDR3 DNA reads TGCAGTGCTAGTGACAGGGCCTCTGGAAACACCATATATTTT.

The chain links TRBV7-8 to TRBJ2-3; D might be TRBD1 (6 bases). V was clipped by 2 bases and J by 0 bases, with 15 bases between them. Germline values: CDR1 SGHVS, CDR2 FQNEAQ. The CDR3 length is 17 residues. The CDR3 reads CASSLMGLGGSTDTQYF. Here the CDR3 DNA reads TGTGCCAGCAGCTTAATGGGCCTAGGGGGAAGCACAGATACGCAGTATTTT. Variable domain in full (rest from reference TRBV7-8 and TRBJ2-3): GAGVSQSPRYKVAKRGQDVALRCDPISGHVSLFWYQQALGQGPEFLTYFQNEAQLDKSGLPSDRFFAERPEGSVSTLKIQRTQQEDSAVYLCASSLMGLGGSTDTQYFGPGTRLTVL.

This clonotype was observed many times. The chain joins TRBV2 to TRBJ1-6; a weak D match, TRBD1 (5 bases). Germline values: CDR1 SNHLY, CDR2 FYNNEI. The CDR3 has 15 residues. V was clipped by 1 base and J by 9 bases, with 13 bases between them. The CDR3 region has the DNA TGTGCCAGCAGTGAAGAGGGCGGGACTCGTTCACCCCTCCACTTT. Translating it yields CASSEEGGTRSPLHF.

At least ten counts were recorded for this clonotype. V usage is TRBV11-3 and J usage is TRBJ2-7; tentative D call: TRBD1 (6 bases). Germline V CDR1 and CDR2: SGHNT, YENEEA. V lost 8 bases and J lost 2, with 16 bases in between. This CDR3 region has 14 residues. CDR3 protein: CASGEDRGTYEQYF. The CDR3 region has the DNA TGTGCCAGCGGCGAGGACAGAGGGACCTACGAGCAGTACTTC.

This clonotype was seen at least ten times. The chain joins TRBV7-9 to TRBJ1-4; 7 bases are a match to TRBD1. The CDR3 runs 15 residues. Germline V gene sequence: CDR1 SEHNR, CDR2 FQNEAQ (reference sequence). V lost 4 bases and J lost 5; bases outside the gene matches: 7. CDR3 in amino acids: CASSYSGTVNEKLFF. The CDR3 bases are TGTGCCAGCAGCTATTCCGGGACAGTAAATGAAAAACTGTTTTTT.

As concerns this clonotype: A single base separates this from a much larger clone, so it may be a read error. V is TRBV9 and J is TRBJ1-2, with D possibly TRBD1 on 6 matching bases. The germline CDR1 and CDR2 sequences are SGDLS and YYNGEE. CDR3 length: 15 amino acids. CDR3 residues: CASSVGDIVNYDYTF. The DNA of the CDR3 is TGTGCCAGCAGCGTAGGGGACATTGTTAACTATGACTACACCTTC.

This clonotype was seen at least ten times. This chain uses TRBV6-5 with TRBJ1-2, with D maybe TRBD1 (5 bases). V lost 2 bases, J lost 2 bases, and 6 bases lay in between. The CDR3 loop spans 13 amino acids. Germline loops: CDR1 MNHEY, CDR2 SVGAGI. Written as DNA, the CDR3 is TGTGCCAGCAGTTACCAGGGAAACTATGGCTACACCTTC. Protein sequence: CASSYQGNYGYTF.

There are many counts of this clonotype. Germline is not matched at one junction end, which may reflect a read error. The genes are TRBV7-2 and TRBJ2-5, with a weak D call TRBD1 (5 bases). This CDR3 comprises 15 residues. Germline V lookup: CDR1 SGHTA, CDR2 FQGNSA. CDR3 protein: CASSLGGQGMENQYF. Written as DNA, the CDR3 is TGTGCCAGCAGCTTAGGAGGACAAGGGATGGAGAACCAGTACTTC. The entire variable domain, with the rest obtained from reference TRBV7-2 and TRBJ2-5, is as follows: GAGVSQSPSNKVTEKGKDVELRCDPISGHTALYWYRQSLGQGLEFLIYFQGNSAPDKSGLPSDRFSAERTGGSVSTLTIQRTQQEDSAVYLCASSLGGQGMENQYFGPGTRLLVL.

This clonotype has at least ten counts. The rearrangement uses TRBV29-1 and TRBJ1-1, with D possibly matching TRBD1 (5 bases). Germline V gene data show CDR1 as SQVTM and CDR2 as ANQGSEA. The CDR3 is 12 residues long. V was cut by 4 bases and J by 6 bases, with 12 bases left in between. The CDR3 sequence: CSVGGAQAEAFF. In DNA form, the CDR3 reads TGCAGCGTTGGAGGGGCGCAGGCTGAAGCTTTCTTT.

A note on this clonotype: The conserved phenylalanine or tryptophan is not found at the CDR3 terminus, so this likely reflects a read error. The DNA is left out, because the CDR3 cannot be placed on it with certainty; the CDR3 is given as TCRdb lists it. The V and J genes are TRBV15 and TRBJ1-2. Looked up from germline, CDR1 is LNHNV and CDR2 is YYDKDF (reference sequence). Both ends counted, the CDR3 spans 8 residues. This chain's CDR3 is CATSRDYR.

This clonotype appeared many times. J is TRBJ2-6 and V is TRBV10-3; 7 bases fit TRBD1. This CDR3 region has 17 residues. The V segment lost 5 bases and the J segment 6 bases; nucleotides outside the gene matches: 13. From germline, CDR1 is ENHRY and CDR2 SYGVKD. This chain's CDR3 is CAISWGRQGESANVLTF. DNA for the CDR3: TGTGCCATCAGTTGGGGCCGACAGGGAGAATCGGCCAACGTCCTGACTTTC.

In its sample, this clonotype was seen many times. The chain has TRBV29-1 and TRBJ2-7; possible D gene TRBD1, 6 bases. V dropped 4 bases and J dropped 3 bases, with 13 bases sitting between them. The CDR3 is 13 residues long. CDR1 and CDR2 from the germline V gene are SQVTM and ANQGSEA. CDR3 amino acids: CSVVVGTNYEQYF. The CDR3, as DNA: TGCAGCGTTGTAGTTGGGACAAACTACGAGCAGTACTTC.

This rearrangement joins TRBV19 to TRBJ1-1; 9 nucleotides line up with TRBD1. CDR1 is LNHDA and CDR2 is SQIVND in the germline V gene (reference sequence). This CDR3 has 17 residues. The J segment lost 1 base and the V segment lost 7 bases, leaving 13 bases of the junction unmatched. As DNA, the CDR3 is TGTGCCAGTAATCTCACGACCGGGGGACAGGGGAACACTGAAGCTTTCTTT. Its translation: CASNLTTGGQGNTEAFF.

This clonotype was counted only a few times. The chain is built from TRBV9 and TRBJ2-2; D uncertain. Germline CDR1 and CDR2: SGDLS and YYNGEE. V dropped 1 base and J dropped 7 bases, with 5 bases sitting between them. The CDR3 sequence is 12 residues long. For the CDR3, the DNA is TGTGCCAGCAGCGTATCAATCGGGGAGCTGTTTTTT. Translated: CASSVSIGELFF.

This clonotype was seen ten or more times. The chain employs TRBV20-1 and TRBJ1-1, with no clear D. V gave up 2 bases and J gave up 2 bases, with 3 bases separating them. CDR3 length: 11 residues. Germline CDR1 and CDR2: DFQATT and SNEGSKA (reference sequence). The CDR3 loop is CSARFNTEAFF. In nucleotides, the CDR3 is TGCAGTGCTAGATTCAACACTGAAGCTTTCTTT.

The rearrangement links TRBV11-1 to TRBJ2-7, with D tentatively TRBD1 or TRBD2 (5 bases each). The germline V and J ends were trimmed by 0 bases and 7 bases, with 16 bases remaining between them. Germline CDR1 and CDR2: SGHAT and FQDESV (reference sequence). The CDR3 spans 15 residues. The CDR3 DNA follows: TGTGCCAGCAGCTTAGCGGGGCTAGACACTAGGGAGCAGTACTTC. Its translation: CASSLAGLDTREQYF.

The V and J genes are TRBV15 and TRBJ1-2; tentatively, D is TRBD1 (6 bases). Trimming cost V 3 bases and J 8 bases, with 22 bases left between them. This CDR3 spans 16 amino acids. Germline CDR1 LNHNV, CDR2 YYDKDF (reference sequence). This CDR3 is CATSSYSTQGPGGYTF. As DNA, the CDR3 is TGTGCCACCAGCAGTTACTCGACTCAGGGGCCGGGCGGCTACACCTTC.

Concerning this clonotype: At one end the junction does not follow the germline gene, possibly because of a read error. The V call is TRBV7-9, the J call TRBJ2-7; tentatively, D is TRBD2 (6 bases). CDR1 and CDR2 from the germline V gene are SEHNR and FQNEAQ (reference sequence). The CDR3 loop spans 15 amino acids. The CDR3 coding sequence is TGCGCCAGCAGCAAGCGGGCAGGAGCTAACGACGAGCAGTACTTC. Its protein product is CASSKRAGANDEQYF.

This clonotype was seen ten or more times. V and J are TRBV7-2 and TRBJ2-2; D is possibly TRBD1 (6 bases). V was cut by 1 base and J by 4 bases, with 13 bases left in between. Germline loops: CDR1 SGHTA, CDR2 FQGNSA. This CDR3 spans 16 amino acids. CDR3 amino acids: CASSLGGWGRTGELFF. CDR3 coding DNA: TGTGCCAGCAGCTTAGGCGGTTGGGGGCGCACCGGGGAGCTGTTTTTT.

This clonotype was recorded at least ten times. This chain uses TRBV7-9 with TRBJ1-2; no definite D call. Germline values: CDR1 SEHNR, CDR2 FQNEAQ (reference sequence). The length of the CDR3 is 12 residues. V lost 4 bases and J 4 bases, leaving 7 bases between the germline ends. DNA for the CDR3: TGTGCCAGCAGCTATACGTCCTATGGCTACACCTTC. This codes for CASSYTSYGYTF. Drawing the rest from reference TRBV7-9 and TRBJ1-2, the complete variable domain is DTGVSQNPRHKITKRGQNVTFRCDPISEHNRLYWYRQTLGQGPEFLTYFQNEAQLEKSRLLSDRFSAERPKGSFSTLEIQRTEQGDSAMYLCASSYTSYGYTFGSGTRLTVV.

This clonotype turned up a few times. The J gene is TRBJ2-3, the V gene TRBV25-1, with TRBD2 matching 10 bases. Losses at the gene ends were 3 bases for V and 4 bases for J; bases not matched to a gene: 4. The germline CDR1 and CDR2 sequences are MGHDK and SYGVNS. CDR3 length equals 15 residues. In DNA, the CDR3 is TGTGCCAGCAGTGATCCCGGACTAGCGGCAGATACGCAGTATTTT. This sequence encodes CASSDPGLAADTQYF.

A note on this clonotype: This may be a read error: a much more frequent sequence differs by one nucleotide. The chain combines TRBV24-1 with TRBJ2-2, with D possibly matching TRBD2 (5 bases). V was pared by 1 base and J by 4 bases, with 15 bases between. The CDR3 extends over 17 amino acids. The germline V gene encodes CDR1 KGHDR and CDR2 SFDVKD. CDR3 nucleotides: TGTGCCACCAGTGATTTTTACGCGGGCTCGAGCACCGGGGAGCTGTTTTTT. It translates to CATSDFYAGSSTGELFF.

This clonotype was seen many times. The chain joins TRBV20-1 to TRBJ2-7; TRBD1 matches 7 bases. This CDR3 is built from 13 residues. CDR1 and CDR2 from the germline V gene are DFQATT and SNEGSKA (reference sequence). V was clipped by 4 bases and J by 7 bases; unmatched bases: 10. The DNA for the CDR3 is TGCAGTGCTAAGGAGGTTAGCAGGGGGGAGCAGTACTTC. Protein sequence: CSAKEVSRGEQYF.

This clonotype was seen repeatedly, ten times or more. The chain couples TRBV28 to TRBJ1-2; D remains unclear. Per the germline V gene, CDR1 is MDHEN and CDR2 is SYDVKM. The CDR3 spans 13 residues. The V end lost 1 base, the J end lost 4 bases, and 7 bases lay between the germline ends. The CDR3 here is CASSLSQVYGYTF. For the CDR3, the DNA is TGTGCCAGCAGTTTATCCCAGGTCTATGGCTACACCTTC.

Comment on this clonotype: One junction end does not reproduce the germline sequence, and a read error may be involved. V usage is TRBV11-2 and J usage is TRBJ2-5; D gene ambiguous. The length of the CDR3 is 16 residues. Germline lookup yields CDR1 SGHAT and CDR2 FQNNGV. CDR3 sequence: CASSRILETAQETRYF. CDR3 coding DNA: TGTGCCAGCAGCCGGATCCTGGAGACTGCCCAAGAGACCCGGTACTTC. Using reference TRBV11-2 and TRBJ2-5 for the parts outside the CDR3, the full variable domain is EAGVAQSPRYKIIEKRQSVAFWCNPISGHATLYWYQQILGQGPKLLIQFQNNGVVDDSQLPKDRFSAERLKGVDSTLKIQPAKLEDSAVYLCASSRILETAQETRYFGPGTRLLVL.

Only a few counts were recorded for this clonotype. The chain employs TRBV20-1 and TRBJ1-6, with D tentatively TRBD1 (6 bases). With 0 bases removed from V and 3 bases from J, the gap between germline ends came to 6 bases. Germline lookup yields CDR1 DFQATT and CDR2 SNEGSKA (reference sequence). This CDR3 has 14 amino acids. DNA for the CDR3: TGCAGTGCTAGAGAGGACAGCTATAATTCACCCCTCCACTTT. Protein product: CSAREDSYNSPLHF.

V usage is TRBV7-2 and J usage is TRBJ1-3, with D hard to call. Germline CDR1 reads SGHTA; CDR2 reads FQGNSA. The CDR3 has 14 residues. Trimming removed 5 bases from V and 2 bases from J, with 10 bases in between. CDR3 sequence: CASSRTAAGNTIYF. CDR3 DNA sequence: TGTGCCAGCAGCCGCACAGCCGCTGGAAACACCATATATTTT.

This clonotype was counted a single time. At one end the junction does not follow the germline gene, possibly because of a read error. The genes are TRBV7-6 and TRBJ2-5, with 9 bases matching TRBD2. Germline lookup yields CDR1 SGHVS and CDR2 FNYEAQ. This CDR3 has 16 residues. CDR3 nucleotide sequence: TGTGCCAGCAGCCCGATAGCGGGGGCTTCTCAAGAGACCCAGCACTTC. The encoded protein is CASSPIAGASQETQHF.

This clonotype was picked up one time. At one of its ends the junction is not consistent with the germline gene, which may arise from a read error. V usage is TRBV7-9 and J usage is TRBJ2-7, with D maybe TRBD2 (6 bases). The CDR3 is 15 residues long. The germline V gene encodes CDR1 SEHNR and CDR2 FQNEAQ (reference sequence). This chain's CDR3 is CASSLSGHEPYEQCF. CDR3 nucleotide sequence: TGTGCCAGCAGCCTTAGCGGACATGAACCCTACGAGCAGTGCTTC. Looking up the rest from reference TRBV7-9 and TRBJ2-7 gives the full variable domain: DTGVSQNPRHKITKRGQNVTFRCDPISEHNRLYWYRQTLGQGPEFLTYFQNEAQLEKSRLLSDRFSAERPKGSFSTLEIQRTEQGDSAMYLCASSLSGHEPYEQCFGPGTRLTVT.